The source of this TCR beta chain is a study of human T cells and chemical hapten exposure. Study findings and constraints: High-frequency TCRs, those above 1 in 1000, stayed the same after DPC sensitization.

This clonotype was seen at least ten times. Its antigen is unknown. Separate cDNA molecules received unique molecular identifiers, which the library attached to them. TCRdb ran MiXCR on the RACE reads and lists one entry per CDR3 protein. Of 50,000 to 80,000 distinct CDR3 sequences listed, about 10% were seen once; the top ten hold roughly 2%. The germline CDR1 and CDR2 sequences are MNHEY and SVGEGT. The CDR3 sequence is 12 residues long. Trimming cost V 2 bases and J 10 bases, with 8 bases left between them. The time point was: patch test 3, about 24 weeks after DPC sensitization. Treatment denoted: therapeutic diphenylcyclopropenone sensitization with weekly scalp DPC. The drawing of blood occurred before each patch test was applied. The study drew its donors from alopecia patients who were 18 to 70 years old and suitable for DPC.

The chain carries TRBV6-2 or TRBV6-3 and TRBJ1-4, with no clear D. Sequenced material: whole blood, taken in connection with sensitization to the hapten diphenylcyclopropenone (DPC). The receptor's source is a woman in her twenties or thirties with alopecia areata. Some clones in this sample may be carry-over from other donors' samples. The CDR3 bases are TGTGCCAGCAGTTACCCCGGAGGAAAACTGTTTTTT. Translated: CASSYPGGKLFF.